These T cell receptor beta chains were read from a single sample in a study of cytomegalovirus exposure and HLA in healthy donors. The data were produced by immunoSEQ multiplex PCR, yet TCRdb's version contains in-frame clones alone and is incomplete. The table has 80,000 to 100,000 clones, approximately 80% seen once. The specimen was PBMCs. These receptors all come from a female donor in good health and CMV-seropositive. The CDR3 runs from the conserved cysteine through the conserved F or W. The D gene is left open where the match is weak. The size entry is marked missing in some rows and otherwise reads once, few, many or a size class.

v_gene,j_gene,abundance,d_gene,CDR3nt,CDR3aa
TRBV7-9,TRBJ2-1,-,-,TGTGCCAGCAGCTTACGGGGGGCCTCCTACAATGAGCAGTTCTTC,CASSLRGASYNEQFF
TRBV4-1,TRBJ2-1,once,-,TGCGCCAGCAGCCAAGCCTACTACAATGAGCAGTTCTTC,CASSQAYYNEQFF
TRBV5-1,TRBJ2-3,-,TRBD2,TGCGCCAGCAGCTTAGTATCCCCTAGCGGGGGGGCCGGAGATACGCAGTATTTT,CASSLVSPSGGAGDTQYF
TRBV2,TRBJ2-1,-,TRBD2,TGTGCCAGCAGTGGACTAGCGGGGGGGCCGCATTACAATGAGCAGTTCTTC,CASSGLAGGPHYNEQFF
TRBV12-2,TRBJ1-1,-,-,TGTGCAAGTCTCGACCACTCCGGGACAGGGATTAGTAACACTGAAGCTTTCTTT,CASLDHSGTGISNTEAFF
TRBV2,TRBJ1-2,-,TRBD1,TGTGCCAGCAGTGCTGAGACAGGGCCCAACTATGGCTACACCTTC,CASSAETGPNYGYTF
TRBV30,TRBJ2-1,once,TRBD2,TGTGCCTGGACTAGCGGACTTTACAATGAGCAGTTCTTC,CAWTSGLYNEQFF
TRBV19,TRBJ1-2,-,TRBD1,TGTGCCAGTAGTACCCACCACTCCGGGACAGCCTATGGCTACACCTTC,CASSTHHSGTAYGYTF
TRBV11-2,TRBJ2-7,-,TRBD2,TGTGCCAGCAGCTTAAATAGCGGGATCTCCTACGAGCAGTACTTC,CASSLNSGISYEQYF
TRBV6-5,TRBJ1-5,-,-,TGTGCCAGCAGAGCCACGGAGAATAGCAATCAGCCCCAGCATTTT,CASRATENSNQPQHF
TRBV28,TRBJ2-6,-,-,TGTGCCAGCAGTTTCTCGGGCAGGGCCTCTGGGGCCAACGTCCTGACTTTC,CASSFSGRASGANVLTF
TRBV15,TRBJ1-4,once,-,TGTGCCACCAGCAGAGTTGGTCAGACTAATGAAAAACTGTTTTTT,CATSRVGQTNEKLFF
TRBV5-6,TRBJ1-4,few,-,TGTGCCAGCAGCTTGGCTACAGGGTTGCATGAAAAACTGTTTTTT,CASSLATGLHEKLFF
TRBV5-1,TRBJ1-2,-,-,TGCGCCAGCAGCCCCACGGGGGGGGATGGCTACACCTTC,CASSPTGGDGYTF
TRBV9,TRBJ2-5,-,-,TGTGCCAGCAGCGAGGGGGCAGCTAGCGGGGAGACCCAGTACTTC,CASSEGAASGETQYF
TRBV15,TRBJ1-5,once,-,TGTGCCACCAGCAGAGACCAGGGGAATTTTCAGCCCCAGCATTTT,CATSRDQGNFQPQHF
TRBV7-9,TRBJ1-4,-,-,TGTTCCAGCAGCCCCGAGGGTGAAAAACTGTTTTTT,CSSSPEGEKLFF